The 32 T cell receptor beta chains in this list originate from one sample, sequenced in a study of blood T cell repertoires in COVID-19. Method: immunoSEQ multiplex PCR; TCRdb's copy keeps in-frame clones and lacks some. The table lists about 170,000 clones, 70% to 90% of them singletons, with just over 2.5% in the top ten. Sequencing was carried out using peripheral blood. All receptors come from an elderly woman with COVID-19, enrolled during active disease.

The chain uses TRBV27 and TRBJ2-1; D may be TRBD2 (5 bases). This CDR3 has 15 residues. Germline assignment: CDR1 MNHEY and CDR2 SMNVEV (reference sequence). V lost 2 bases and J 4 bases, leaving 12 bases between the germline ends. This CDR3 is CASSLAGGSYNEQFF. CDR3 bases: TGTGCCAGCAGTTTAGCGGGCGGGTCGTACAATGAGCAGTTCTTC.

The chain is built from TRBV6-2 or TRBV6-3 and TRBJ2-3; D is perhaps TRBD1 (5 bases). Trimming pared 2 bases from V and 1 base from J, leaving 19 bases between. There are 18 residues in the CDR3. Germline V CDR1 and CDR2: MNHEY, SVGEGT. The CDR3 sequence is CASSYLGVGVEGTDTQYF. The CDR3 DNA sequence: TGTGCCAGCAGTTACCTCGGAGTAGGGGTAGAAGGCACAGATACGCAGTATTTT.

The CDR3 spells CASSLGTLAGVTADTQYF. The CDR3 DNA reads as TGTGCCAGCAGCTTAGGGACTTTAGCGGGAGTGACTGCAGATACGCAGTATTTT. The chain has TRBV7-2 and TRBJ2-3; the match to TRBD2 covers 9 bases. The CDR3 is 18 amino acids. With 1 base clipped from V and 4 bases from J, the junction kept 12 bases outside the gene matches. Germline V gene lookup returns CDR1 SGHTA and CDR2 FQGNSA.

This clone was counted between two and nine times. The chain carries TRBV4-3 and TRBJ1-1; D might be TRBD1 (5 bases). Trimming cost V 2 bases and J 0 bases, with 10 bases left between them. Germline V gene data show CDR1 as LGHNA and CDR2 as YSLEER. This CDR3 spans 15 amino acids. Here the CDR3 DNA reads TGCGCCAGCAGCCAACAAGACAGTATGAACACTGAAGCTTTCTTT. Translating gives CASSQQDSMNTEAFF.

This clone was observed once. The rearrangement joins TRBV6-5 to TRBJ1-2, with TRBD1 matching over 7 bases. CDR1 and CDR2 (germline): MNHEY, SVGAGI. The ends lost 6 bases at V and 2 bases at J; junction bases unmatched: 6. The CDR3 sequence is 14 residues long. For the CDR3, the DNA is TGTGCCAGCAGAACAGGGGTTTCCAACTATGGCTACACCTTC. Amino acid sequence: CASRTGVSNYGYTF.

The V and J genes are TRBV3-1 (or the pseudogene TRBV3-2) and TRBJ2-3, with D possibly being TRBD2 (6 bases). V dropped 4 bases and J dropped 2 bases, with 19 bases sitting between them. Germline V gene sequence: CDR1 LGHDT, CDR2 YNNKEL (reference sequence). The CDR3 is 17 residues long. CDR3 sequence reads: CASSPAISGGATDTQYF. CDR3 DNA: TGTGCCAGCAGCCCGGCAATTAGCGGAGGAGCCACAGATACGCAGTATTTT.

DNA for the CDR3: TGCACCAGCAGCCTGGCGGGAGTTTTGGAGACCCAGTACTTC. Its protein is CTSSLAGVLETQYF. V is TRBV1 and J is TRBJ2-5; TRBD2, the table's D call, was not compared with the DNA. TRBV1 is shown as a pseudogene. This CDR3 has 14 amino acids.

The chain carries TRBV6-6 and TRBJ1-2; D remains unclear. Looked up from germline, CDR1 is MNHNY and CDR2 is SVGAGI (reference sequence). The germline V and J ends were trimmed by 6 bases and 4 bases, with 9 bases remaining between them. The CDR3 has 12 residues. The CDR3 region has the DNA TGTGCCAGCAGACCGCTCGGCTATGGCTACACCTTC. Protein: CASRPLGYGYTF.

The chain employs TRBV6-5 and TRBJ2-7, with D tentatively TRBD2 (6 bases). This CDR3 comprises 13 residues. Per the germline V gene, CDR1 is MNHEY and CDR2 is SVGAGI. V was clipped by 8 bases and J by 4 bases, with 15 bases between them. The CDR3 bases are TGTGCCAGCGGAGGGACGGGTGCGTACGAGCAGTACTTC. Protein sequence: CASGGTGAYEQYF.

The J gene is TRBJ2-7, the V gene TRBV5-1; 10 nucleotides line up with TRBD2. CDR1 SGHRS and CDR2 YFSETQ come from the germline V gene. This CDR3 is built from 18 residues. Trimming cost V 2 bases and J 0 bases; bases outside gene matches: 11. CDR3 sequence: CASSFGTSDPRSSYEQYF. The CDR3 DNA sequence: TGCGCCAGCAGCTTCGGGACTAGCGACCCGAGGAGCTCCTACGAGCAGTACTTC.

This chain uses TRBV12-3 or TRBV12-4 with TRBJ1-4; weak D call: TRBD1 (5 bases). CDR3 length equals 12 residues. V was clipped by 3 bases and J by 12 bases, with 11 bases between them. CDR3 protein: CASSFGGMELFF. CDR3 bases: TGTGCCAGCAGTTTCGGGGGGATGGAACTGTTTTTT.

V and J are TRBV5-4 and TRBJ1-2; TRBD1 matches at 8 bases. This CDR3 is 11 amino acids long. Germline V gene lookup returns CDR1 SGHNT and CDR2 YYREEE (reference sequence). The V and J ends lost 3 bases and 9 bases, in that order; junction bases with no gene match: 1. In nucleotides, the CDR3 is TGTGCCAGCAGCTGGGACAGGAGCTACACCTTC. Its protein is CASSWDRSYTF.

The V gene is TRBV19, the J gene TRBJ2-5; the D gene is possibly TRBD2 (6 bases). This CDR3 contains 13 residues. V lost 1 base, J lost 5 bases, and 8 bases lay in between. Germline-derived CDR1 and CDR2 are LNHDA and SQIVND (reference sequence). CDR3 DNA sequence: TGTGCCAGTAGTATAGGGGGGGTTGAGACCCAGTACTTC. Amino acid sequence: CASSIGGVETQYF.

This chain uses TRBV24-1 with TRBJ2-1; 7 positions match TRBD2. The CDR3 consists of 16 residues. V was pared by 4 bases and J by 0 bases, with 5 bases of the junction left unmatched. Germline CDR1 is KGHDR and CDR2 is SFDVKD. CDR3 DNA sequence: TGTGCCACCAGTGAAGCTAGCGGCCTCTCCTACAATGAGCAGTTCTTC. Protein: CATSEASGLSYNEQFF.

Regarding this clone: The same CDR3 is also encoded by other DNA sequences in this sample. V gene TRBV19 combines with J gene TRBJ2-7, with 8 positions matching TRBD2. The germline CDR1 and CDR2 sequences are LNHDA and SQIVND (reference sequence). The CDR3 runs 14 residues. Unmatched junction bases numbered 4, after V lost 3 bases and J lost 3 bases. CDR3 sequence: CASSISAGGYEQYF. The CDR3 bases are TGTGCCAGTAGTATTTCCGCGGGAGGCTACGAGCAGTACTTC. Full variable domain (outside the CDR3, taken from reference TRBV19 and TRBJ2-7): DGGITQSPKYLFRKEGQNVTLSCEQNLNHDAMYWYRQDPGQGLRLIYYSQIVNDFQKGDIAEGYSVSREKKESFPLTVTSAQKNPTAFYLCASSISAGGYEQYFGPGTRLTVT.

The chain links TRBV3-1 (or the pseudogene TRBV3-2) to TRBJ2-6, with no clear D. The V gene's germline CDR1 is LGHDT and CDR2 YNNKEL (reference sequence). This CDR3 spans 19 amino acids. Trimming left V 1 base short and J 5 bases short, with 21 bases between. CDR3 protein: CASSQVFIRGLERANVLTF. As DNA, the CDR3 is TGTGCCAGCAGCCAAGTATTCATTCGTGGGCTCGAACGGGCCAACGTCCTGACTTTC.

The chain combines TRBV5-6 with TRBJ1-2; no clear D gene. In germline, CDR1 is SGHDT, CDR2 YYEEEE. V shed 0 bases and J shed 5 bases, with 8 bases lying between them. The CDR3 has 13 amino acids. The CDR3 sequence is CASSLGTEYGYTF. The CDR3 DNA follows: TGTGCCAGCAGCTTGGGGACTGAGTATGGCTACACCTTC.

The table lists this clone with a count of one. The V call is TRBV6-5, the J call TRBJ1-6; D is ambiguous. This CDR3 has 11 residues. V was shortened by 7 bases and J by 14 bases, with 12 bases between the two germline ends. Germline V gives CDR1 MNHEY, CDR2 SVGAGI. The CDR3 DNA follows: TGTGCCAGCACCCCCCGGTTGGCCCTCCACTTT. Translation: CASTPRLALHF.

CDR3: CASSPVRAGEQFF. In DNA form, the CDR3 reads TGTGCCAGCTCACCAGTCAGGGCAGGTGAGCAGTTCTTC. The chain carries TRBV18 and TRBJ2-1; D may be TRBD1 (5 bases). Germline V gene sequence: CDR1 KGHSH, CDR2 LQKENI. The CDR3 has 13 residues. Trimming cost V 2 bases and J 9 bases, with 11 bases left between them.

This clone was detected a few times. V gene TRBV5-1 combines with J gene TRBJ1-5, with 7 bases matching TRBD1. This CDR3 spans 16 amino acids. CDR1 SGHRS and CDR2 YFSETQ come from the germline V gene. V was pared by 0 bases and J by 0 bases, with 3 bases of the junction left unmatched. The CDR3 nucleotides read TGCGCCAGCAGCTTGGGGGACAGCTTTAGCAATCAGCCCCAGCATTTT. This translates into CASSLGDSFSNQPQHF.

The chain carries TRBV11-2 and TRBJ2-3; D gene unclear. V was shortened by 1 base and J by 2 bases, with 10 bases between the two germline ends. Germline CDR1 SGHAT, CDR2 FQNNGV. The length of the CDR3 is 15 residues. The CDR3, as DNA: TGTGCCAGCAGCTTAGTAGCTATGGACACAGATACGCAGTATTTT. Its protein is CASSLVAMDTDTQYF.

The chain has TRBV6-4 and TRBJ1-2; D is perhaps TRBD1 (6 bases). Germline values: CDR1 MRHNA, CDR2 SNTAGT. V was cut by 3 bases and J by 7 bases, with 12 bases left in between. The CDR3 loop spans 13 amino acids. The CDR3 coding sequence is TGTGCCAGCAGTGAGCTGGGGGCCGGTGGCTACACCTTC. This codes for CASSELGAGGYTF.

This chain joins TRBV3-1 (or the pseudogene TRBV3-2) and TRBJ2-1; 12 bases match TRBD2. CDR1 and CDR2 (germline): LGHDT, YNNKEL (reference sequence). The V gene end was trimmed by 3 bases and the J gene end by 4 bases; junction bases not matched to a gene: 10. This CDR3 region has 18 residues. CDR3 in amino acids: CASSHLPPGTSGYNEQFF. For the CDR3, the DNA is TGTGCCAGCAGCCATCTCCCACCGGGGACTAGCGGGTACAATGAGCAGTTCTTC.

The chain couples TRBV5-1 to TRBJ2-2; D gene uncertain. Germline V gives CDR1 SGHRS, CDR2 YFSETQ. Trimming stripped 2 bases from V and 6 bases from J, with 14 bases between. The CDR3 is 15 residues long. This CDR3 reads CASSFGGGYAGELFF. CDR3 DNA: TGCGCCAGCAGCTTTGGCGGTGGGTACGCCGGGGAGCTGTTTTTT. The complete variable domain, with remaining parts taken from reference TRBV5-1 and TRBJ2-2, reads KAGVTQTPRYLIKTRGQQVTLSCSPISGHRSVSWYQQTPGQGLQFLFEYFSETQRNKGNFPGRFSGRQFSNSRSEMNVSTLELGDSALYLCASSFGGGYAGELFFGEGSRLTVL.

The V and J genes are TRBV6-2 or TRBV6-3 and TRBJ2-3; TRBD2 matches at 11 bases. The CDR3 length is 18 residues. Trimming took 2 bases from V and 2 from J; bases not matched to a gene: 9. Germline V gene lookup returns CDR1 MNHEY and CDR2 SVGEGT. This CDR3 reads CASSYVSGRAGNTDTQYF. The CDR3 DNA is TGTGCCAGCAGTTACGTTAGCGGGAGGGCCGGTAACACAGATACGCAGTATTTT.

The chain joins TRBV9 to TRBJ1-6, with D hard to call. Per germline, CDR1 SGDLS and CDR2 YYNGEE. With 0 bases removed from V and 5 bases from J, the gap between germline ends came to 6 bases. This CDR3 has 14 amino acids. The chain's CDR3 is CASSVGGDNSPLHF. The CDR3 coding sequence is TGTGCCAGCAGCGTAGGCGGGGATAATTCACCCCTCCACTTT.

The chain links TRBV7-9 to TRBJ1-6, with D perhaps TRBD1 (5 bases). In germline, CDR1 is SEHNR, CDR2 FQNEAQ (reference sequence). The V end was cut by 5 bases, the J end by 7 bases, with 15 bases between. This CDR3 region has 15 residues. CDR3 loop: CASSPQGFGNSPLHF. CDR3 coding DNA: TGTGCCAGCAGCCCCCAGGGATTCGGGAATTCACCCCTCCACTTT.

CDR3: CASSLSWANNSPLHF. CDR3 in DNA: TGTGCCAGCAGTTTATCTTGGGCAAATAATTCACCCCTCCACTTT. The J gene is TRBJ1-6, the V gene TRBV28; D unclear. V lost 1 base to trimming and J lost 5 bases, with 9 bases between them. The CDR3 totals 15 residues. The germline gives CDR1 MDHEN, CDR2 SYDVKM.

The chain couples TRBV6-5 to TRBJ2-1; TRBD1 might be the D (6 bases). Germline CDR1 MNHEY, CDR2 SVGAGI. The CDR3 runs to 14 residues. The germline V and J ends were trimmed by 10 bases and 7 bases, with 20 bases remaining between them. The CDR3 DNA reads TGTGCCACCACCGGGGCCAGGGGCAATAATGAGCAGTTCTTC. It is translated as CATTGARGNNEQFF.

The gene calls are TRBV9 and TRBJ1-2; D is unclear. The germline CDR1 and CDR2 sequences are SGDLS and YYNGEE. V was pared by 4 bases and J by 2 bases, with 12 bases between. There are 14 residues in the CDR3. This CDR3 reads CASSSGLENYGYTF. The CDR3 nucleotides are TGTGCCAGCAGCTCCGGGTTAGAGAACTATGGCTACACCTTC.

The V call is TRBV10-3, the J call TRBJ1-2; TRBD1 matches 8 bases. CDR3 length: 13 amino acids. Germline V CDR1 and CDR2: ENHRY, SYGVKD. Unmatched junction bases numbered 12, after V lost 11 bases and J lost 7 bases. CDR3 nucleotide sequence: TGTGCCGCCCAAGGACAGGGTCTTGGTGGCTACACCTTC. Protein product: CAAQGQGLGGYTF.

The rearrangement joins TRBV28 to TRBJ1-5, with a tentative D call TRBD1 (6 bases). Germline CDR1 and CDR2: MDHEN and SYDVKM. V was pared by 7 bases and J by 3 bases, with 19 bases between. The length of the CDR3 is 16 residues. This chain's CDR3 is CASTKLRGSVNQPQHF. The CDR3 DNA follows: TGTGCCAGCACCAAACTGAGGGGGAGTGTCAATCAGCCCCAGCATTTT.